Each of the 27 T cell receptor beta chains below was sequenced from the same sample in a study of shared clonotypes between healthy human individuals. TCRdb keeps only in-frame clones here, not all; method: immunoSEQ multiplex PCR. The sample lists 2 million to 2.5 million clones, around 93% seen once, with approximately 0.4% in the top ten. Sequenced material: naive CD4+ T cells from PBMCs. Regarding subset: CD45RA+ positively selected. The receptors derive from a man between 18 and 35 years old in good health. Some clones in this sample may be carry-over from other donors' samples.

The rearrangement joins TRBV29-1 to TRBJ2-7, with 13 bases aligning to TRBD2. The CDR3 covers 13 residues. J lost 4 bases, V lost 7 bases, and 4 bases had no gene match. The V gene's germline CDR1 is SQVTM and CDR2 ANQGSEA. The CDR3, as DNA: TGCAGCGGCGTGGGACTAGCGGGGTACGAGCAGTACTTC. It translates to CSGVGLAGYEQYF.

The chain employs TRBV6-6 and TRBJ1-2; TRBD1 aligns across 7 bases. This CDR3 is built from 13 residues. CDR1 MNHNY and CDR2 SVGAGI come from the germline V gene (reference sequence). V dropped 7 bases and J dropped 7; count of bases not matched to a gene: 9. CDR3 in DNA: TGTGCCAGCACTACCGGGACAGTTCCTGGCTACACCTTC. It encodes CASTTGTVPGYTF.

This chain links TRBV28 with TRBJ2-1; D is unresolved. The germline CDR1 and CDR2 sequences are MDHEN and SYDVKM. The CDR3 contains 14 residues. The V end was cut by 6 bases, the J end by 8 bases, with 17 bases between. Here the CDR3 reads CASSPGPRRHEQFF. CDR3 nucleotides: TGTGCCAGCAGCCCCGGGCCCCGCAGGCATGAGCAGTTCTTC. The full variable domain, completed using reference TRBV28 and TRBJ2-1, is DVKVTQSSRYLVKRTGEKVFLECVQDMDHENMFWYRQDPGLGLRLIYFSYDVKMKEKGDIPEGYSVSREKKERFSLILESASTNQTSMYLCASSPGPRRHEQFFGPGTRLTVL.

The chain employs TRBV10-3 and TRBJ2-7; 8 nucleotides line up with TRBD2. The J segment lost 5 bases and the V segment lost 1 base, leaving 4 bases of the junction unmatched. This CDR3 contains 14 residues. CDR1 and CDR2 from the germline V gene are ENHRY and SYGVKD. This CDR3 reads CAISEFGTRDEQYF. CDR3 DNA sequence: TGTGCCATCAGTGAGTTTGGGACTAGGGACGAGCAGTACTTC.

This chain connects TRBV28 to TRBJ1-2; TRBD1 is a possible D gene (6 bases). Germline V lookup: CDR1 MDHEN, CDR2 SYDVKM. The V and J ends lost 6 bases and 6 bases respectively, with 14 bases between them. This CDR3 spans 13 amino acids. The chain's CDR3 is CASSWGASDGYTF. CDR3 coding DNA: TGTGCCAGCAGCTGGGGGGCTTCGGATGGCTACACCTTC.

The table lists this clone with a count of one. The chain has TRBV7-8 and TRBJ1-2, with 7 bases aligning to TRBD1. Trimming removed 3 bases from V and 5 bases from J; junction bases left unmatched: 3. This CDR3 contains 13 residues. Germline lookup yields CDR1 SGHVS and CDR2 FQNEAQ. CDR3 region: CASSLTGQYGYTF. The CDR3 nucleotides are TGTGCCAGCAGCTTGACAGGGCAGTATGGCTACACCTTC.

V usage is TRBV9 and J usage is TRBJ2-3, with 9 bases lining up with TRBD1. This CDR3 spans 15 amino acids. J gave up 5 bases and V 0 bases, and 4 bases lay outside the gene matches. Germline assignment: CDR1 SGDLS and CDR2 YYNGEE. The CDR3 loop is CASSVGDREGDTQYF. In DNA, the CDR3 is TGTGCCAGCAGCGTAGGGGACAGGGAGGGAGATACGCAGTATTTT.

V usage is TRBV27 and J usage is TRBJ2-1; D call uncertain. The CDR3 runs to 17 residues. The V gene lost 2 bases and the J gene lost 0 bases, with 14 bases spanning the gap. Looked up from germline, CDR1 is MNHEY and CDR2 is SMNVEV (reference sequence). The CDR3 region has the DNA TGTGCCAGCAGTTTAGTAGGTCACATTAGCTCCTACAATGAGCAGTTCTTC. Its protein is CASSLVGHISSYNEQFF.

The chain links TRBV29-1 to TRBJ2-1; D is unresolved. V lost 4 bases to trimming and J lost 5 bases, with 15 bases between them. The CDR3 spans 14 residues. Per germline, CDR1 SQVTM and CDR2 ANQGSEA. The CDR3 reads CSVVALPTHNEQFF. CDR3 nucleotides: TGCAGCGTTGTTGCCCTCCCCACCCACAATGAGCAGTTCTTC.

V gene TRBV28 combines with J gene TRBJ1-5; TRBD1 matches at 7 bases. The CDR3 runs 15 residues. J lost 0 bases, V lost 6 bases, and 5 bases had no gene match. The germline CDR1 and CDR2 sequences are MDHEN and SYDVKM. CDR3 loop: CASSGQASSNQPQHF. The CDR3 DNA reads TGTGCCAGCAGCGGACAGGCCTCTAGCAATCAGCCCCAGCATTTT.

CDR3 residues: CASSPSAGATNEKLFF. The DNA for the CDR3 is TGTGCCAGCAGCCCCTCCGCGGGCGCAACTAATGAAAAACTGTTTTTT. The chain uses TRBV4-2 and TRBJ1-4; D gene uncertain. The CDR3 covers 16 residues. The germline V gene encodes CDR1 LGHNA and CDR2 YNFKEQ. Trimming left V 4 bases short and J 0 bases short, with 12 bases between.

V usage is TRBV30 and J usage is TRBJ2-2; TRBD2 aligns across 9 bases. The CDR3 contains 14 residues. V lost 4 bases and J lost 5; bases outside the gene matches: 5. Germline V gene sequence: CDR1 GTSNPN, CDR2 SVGIG (reference sequence). The chain's CDR3 is CAWTSSGKTGELFF. The DNA of the CDR3 is TGTGCCTGGACCTCTAGCGGGAAGACCGGGGAGCTGTTTTTT.

The rearrangement links TRBV9 to TRBJ2-5; TRBD1 might be the D (6 bases). Germline V gives CDR1 SGDLS, CDR2 YYNGEE. The CDR3 totals 15 residues. V dropped 3 bases and J dropped 0 bases, with 12 bases sitting between them. The CDR3, as DNA: TGTGCCAGCAGCGCCATCGGACAGAACCAAGAGACCCAGTACTTC. Translating gives CASSAIGQNQETQYF.

The chain joins TRBV7-8 to TRBJ2-1; 8 nucleotides align to TRBD2. J lost 1 base, V lost 1 base, and 3 bases had no gene match. This CDR3 contains 16 residues. Germline V gene data show CDR1 as SGHVS and CDR2 as FQNEAQ. The CDR3, as DNA: TGTGCCAGCAGCTTAGTAGCGGGACTATCCTACAATGAGCAGTTCTTC. Translating it yields CASSLVAGLSYNEQFF.

The V call is TRBV7-9, the J call TRBJ1-2, with TRBD1 identical over 10 bases. The CDR3 covers 17 residues. The germline V gene encodes CDR1 SEHNR and CDR2 FQNEAQ (reference sequence). Trimming at V came to 5 bases and at J to 2 bases, leaving 11 bases not matched to a gene. For the CDR3, the DNA is TGTGCCAGCAGCCCTAACAATCCGGGACAGGGGAACTATGGCTACACCTTC. Protein sequence: CASSPNNPGQGNYGYTF.

Points on this clone: Other DNA sequences in the sample encode the same CDR3. The rearrangement links TRBV7-2 to TRBJ1-1, with D maybe TRBD1 (5 bases). Trimming took off 1 base at V and 5 bases at J, with 8 bases between the two ends. This CDR3 has 13 amino acids. Looked up from germline, CDR1 is SGHTA and CDR2 is FQGNSA. The CDR3, as DNA: TGTGCCAGCAGCTTAGTCAGGGATACTGAAGCTTTCTTT. It specifies CASSLVRDTEAFF.

This chain uses TRBV5-1 with TRBJ2-5; the match to TRBD2 covers 9 bases. The junction had 12 bases not matched to a gene; V was cut back by 4 bases and J by 5 bases. The CDR3 is made up of 16 amino acids. Germline V gives CDR1 SGHRS, CDR2 YFSETQ. The CDR3 protein is CASSELAGAARETQYF. DNA for the CDR3: TGCGCCAGCAGCGAATTAGCGGGGGCCGCCCGGGAGACCCAGTACTTC.

This clone was picked up one time. V usage is TRBV6-1 and J usage is TRBJ1-1, with TRBD1 matching 9 bases. Trimming cost V 6 bases and J 4 bases; bases outside gene matches: 9. This CDR3 is 15 amino acids long. Per the germline V gene, CDR1 is MNHNS and CDR2 is SASEGT. The CDR3 protein is CASSPDRGLGTEAFF. CDR3 bases: TGTGCCAGCAGCCCGGACAGGGGATTGGGCACTGAAGCTTTCTTT.

There are a few counts of this clone. The rearrangement joins TRBV5-1 to TRBJ1-3; 7 bases fit TRBD1. There are 15 residues in the CDR3. With V trimmed by 4 bases and J by 4 bases, 8 bases remained unmatched. Germline CDR1 is SGHRS and CDR2 is YFSETQ. For the CDR3, the DNA is TGCGCCAGCAGCGCCCCACAGGGGACAGGAAACACCATATATTTT. It specifies CASSAPQGTGNTIYF.

V gene TRBV11-1 combines with J gene TRBJ2-7, with D unclear. Germline V CDR1 and CDR2: SGHAT, FQDESV (reference sequence). The CDR3 runs to 12 residues. V lost 1 base, J lost 10 bases, and 11 bases lay in between. The CDR3 coding sequence is TGTGCCAGCAGCTTAGTAACGCAAAGTCAGTACTTC. Protein sequence: CASSLVTQSQYF.

The gene calls are TRBV4-3 and TRBJ2-7, with 8 bases that match TRBD1. The CDR3 runs to 14 residues. The J segment lost 6 bases and the V segment lost 4 bases, leaving 8 bases of the junction unmatched. CDR1 and CDR2 from the germline V gene are LGHNA and YSLEER. In DNA form, the CDR3 reads TGCGCCAGCAGCCCAGAGCAGGGGGCATTCGAGCAGTACTTC. Its protein is CASSPEQGAFEQYF.

The V and J genes are TRBV10-3 and TRBJ2-7; weak D call: TRBD2 (6 bases). CDR3 size: 16 residues. Trimming stripped 2 bases from V and 3 bases from J, with 17 bases between. Germline V gene lookup returns CDR1 ENHRY and CDR2 SYGVKD. DNA of the CDR3: TGTGCCATCAGTGAGATTTTGGGGACTCGCAGCTACGAGCAGTACTTC. Encoded protein: CAISEILGTRSYEQYF.

The chain carries TRBV18 and TRBJ2-2, with D possibly called TRBD1 or TRBD2 (5 bases each). Germline loops: CDR1 KGHSH, CDR2 LQKENI. The V end lost 1 base, the J end lost 1 base, and 10 bases lay between the germline ends. The CDR3 consists of 16 residues. CDR3: CASSPRTLENTGELFF. The CDR3 coding sequence is TGTGCCAGCTCACCACGGACACTAGAGAACACCGGGGAGCTGTTTTTT.

The rearrangement joins TRBV5-1 to TRBJ2-3; D is uncertain. The CDR3 length is 14 residues. Per the germline V gene, CDR1 is SGHRS and CDR2 is YFSETQ. V was cut by 0 bases and J by 3 bases, with 8 bases left in between. DNA of the CDR3: TGCGCCAGCAGCTTGGCCTACAAGACAGATACGCAGTATTTT. It is translated as CASSLAYKTDTQYF. Full variable domain (missing parts from reference TRBV5-1 and TRBJ2-3): KAGVTQTPRYLIKTRGQQVTLSCSPISGHRSVSWYQQTPGQGLQFLFEYFSETQRNKGNFPGRFSGRQFSNSRSEMNVSTLELGDSALYLCASSLAYKTDTQYFGPGTRLTVL.

This clone was recorded once. This chain joins TRBV6-5 and TRBJ2-7, with 8 bases aligning to TRBD2. The CDR3 spans 14 residues. Losses at the gene ends were 4 bases for V and 4 bases for J; bases not matched to a gene: 6. Germline-derived CDR1 and CDR2 are MNHEY and SVGAGI. The CDR3, as DNA: TGTGCCAGCAGTTCCGGGGGGGGGCGTTACGAGCAGTACTTC. This translates into CASSSGGGRYEQYF.

This chain connects TRBV18 to TRBJ2-1; 7 bases are shared with TRBD1. Germline CDR1 KGHSH, CDR2 LQKENI. The V segment lost 1 base and the J segment 12 bases; nucleotides outside the gene matches: 3. This CDR3 spans 12 amino acids. The CDR3 protein is CASSPQTGLQFF. The CDR3 DNA is TGTGCCAGCTCACCACAGACAGGGCTGCAGTTCTTC.

The genes are TRBV28 and TRBJ2-5; no reliable D call. The tail of the sequence fits TRBJ2-7 better, so the J call may be wrong. Germline lookup yields CDR1 MDHEN and CDR2 SYDVKM. This CDR3 has 14 amino acids. The CDR3 nucleotides read TGTGCCAGCAGCCGTCTAGGGCCCTCCTACGAGCAGTACTTC. Protein product: CASSRLGPSYEQYF.